One sample yielded the 6 T cell receptor beta chains listed below, sequenced in a study of blood T cell repertoires in COVID-19. The method was immunoSEQ multiplex PCR; TCRdb's version includes in-frame clones alone and lacks a portion of them. The sample has approximately 230,000 clones, 80% to 85% seen once. Source material: peripheral blood. These receptors were taken from a young man with active or convalescent COVID-19.

The V gene is TRBV6-5, the J gene TRBJ1-5, with D possibly TRBD1 on 5 matching bases. CDR1 and CDR2 from the germline V gene are MNHEY and SVGAGI. There are 15 residues in the CDR3. Deletions cut 6 bases from V and 0 bases from J, with 12 bases between. The CDR3 DNA reads TGTGCCAGCAGCCCCAACAGGAATAGCAATCAGCCCCAGCATTTT. This sequence encodes CASSPNRNSNQPQHF.

The genes are TRBV19 and TRBJ2-1, with 13 positions matching TRBD2. This CDR3 is built from 16 residues. The germline CDR1 and CDR2 sequences are LNHDA and SQIVND (reference sequence). The V segment lost 9 bases and the J segment 5 bases; nucleotides outside the gene matches: 10. The CDR3 DNA sequence: TGTGCCAGCACGACTAGCGGGAGGACCCCCCACAATGAGCAGTTCTTC. This gives the protein CASTTSGRTPHNEQFF.

The chain is built from TRBV4-3 and TRBJ2-2; TRBD1 might be the D (6 bases). V gave up 1 base and J gave up 7 bases, with 16 bases separating them. Germline V lookup: CDR1 LGHNA, CDR2 YSLEER. The CDR3 runs 16 residues. The CDR3 loop reads CASSQVTAGANGELFF. CDR3 nucleotide sequence: TGCGCCAGCAGCCAAGTAACGGCAGGGGCCAACGGGGAGCTGTTTTTT.

CDR3 sequence reads: CASRRVGTYGNGYTF. The CDR3 DNA sequence: TGTGCCAGCAGGAGGGTAGGCACATATGGGAATGGCTACACCTTC. The chain combines TRBV27 with TRBJ1-2; no clear D gene. V lost 6 bases to trimming and J lost 6 bases, with 20 bases between them. Germline CDR1 MNHEY, CDR2 SMNVEV (reference sequence). This CDR3 has 15 amino acids.

Here the CDR3 DNA reads TGTGCCAGCAGTGCAGCTCGACAGGGCCTATACGAGCAGTACTTC. Translated, it gives CASSAARQGLYEQYF. This chain joins TRBV25-1 and TRBJ2-7; 7 nucleotides agree with TRBD1. V trimming: 4 bases; J trimming: 4 bases; junction bases outside the gene matches: 10. CDR3 length: 15 residues. Per germline, CDR1 MGHDK and CDR2 SYGVNS.

V gene TRBV28 combines with J gene TRBJ2-7, with D maybe TRBD1 (5 bases). The germline V gene encodes CDR1 MDHEN and CDR2 SYDVKM. The CDR3 spans 15 residues. V lost 5 bases, J lost 5 bases, and 19 bases lay in between. CDR3 in amino acids: CASSLPPRQTHEQYF. The CDR3 DNA reads TGTGCCAGCAGTCTCCCCCCGCGACAGACCCACGAGCAGTACTTC.